This is a list of T cell receptor beta chains from one sample in a study of cytomegalovirus exposure and HLA in healthy donors. Assay used: immunoSEQ multiplex PCR; TCRdb lists only in-frame clones, some missing. The sample lists over 200,000 clones, 87% seen once, with roughly 2% in the top ten. Sample: PBMCs. The receptors were sampled from a woman under 30 in good health and CMV-seropositive. The CDR3 runs from the conserved cysteine through the conserved F or W. Each record gives: D gene, V gene, J gene, clone size, CDR3 protein, CDR3 DNA. D genes are given only for firm matches. Where a row states a size, it is once, few, many or the class of an expanded clone; other rows omit it.

D gene: TRBD2; V gene: TRBV27; J gene: TRBJ2-7; clone size: -; CDR3 protein: CASRGLAAYEQYF; CDR3 DNA: TGTGCCAGCAGAGGACTAGCGGCCTACGAGCAGTACTTC
D gene: TRBD2; V gene: TRBV19; J gene: TRBJ2-5; clone size: once; CDR3 protein: CASSPHLGGYQETQYF; CDR3 DNA: TGTGCCAGTAGTCCCCACCTGGGAGGGTACCAAGAGACCCAGTACTTC
D gene: TRBD1; V gene: TRBV10-3; J gene: TRBJ1-4; clone size: -; CDR3 protein: CAISEMGQPNEKLFF; CDR3 DNA: TGTGCCATCAGTGAGATGGGACAGCCTAATGAAAAACTGTTTTTT
D gene: -; V gene: TRBV12-1; J gene: TRBJ2-7; clone size: -; CDR3 protein: CASLRGPPYEQYF; CDR3 DNA: TGTGCCAGCCTTAGGGGCCCACCCTACGAGCAGTACTTC
D gene: TRBD1; V gene: TRBV11-3; J gene: TRBJ1-2; clone size: -; CDR3 protein: CASSATGGSYTF; CDR3 DNA: TGTGCCAGCAGCGCCACAGGGGGCAGCTACACCTTC
D gene: -; V gene: TRBV5-4; J gene: TRBJ1-2; clone size: -; CDR3 protein: CASSLAGPSGYTF; CDR3 DNA: TGTGCCAGCAGCTTAGCAGGTCCCAGCGGCTACACCTTC
D gene: TRBD1; V gene: TRBV10-1; J gene: TRBJ1-2; clone size: once; CDR3 protein: CASSESQGDGYTF; CDR3 DNA: TGCGCCAGCAGTGAGAGCCAGGGGGACGGCTACACCTTC
D gene: TRBD2; V gene: TRBV28; J gene: TRBJ2-3; clone size: -; CDR3 protein: CASKASGESTDTQYF; CDR3 DNA: TGTGCCAGCAAGGCTAGCGGGGAAAGCACAGATACGCAGTATTTT
D gene: TRBD1; V gene: TRBV7-8; J gene: TRBJ1-5; clone size: -; CDR3 protein: CASSLSRDRGYQPQHF; CDR3 DNA: TGTGCCAGCAGCCTTTCCCGGGACAGGGGGTATCAGCCCCAGCATTTT
D gene: -; V gene: TRBV19; J gene: TRBJ2-1; clone size: -; CDR3 protein: CASSILWRPTGINEQFF; CDR3 DNA: TGTGCCAGTAGTATACTTTGGAGGCCAACGGGCATCAATGAGCAGTTCTTC
D gene: -; V gene: TRBV6-5; J gene: TRBJ2-7; clone size: -; CDR3 protein: CASSPSSYEQYF; CDR3 DNA: TGTGCCAGCAGTCCCTCTAGCTACGAGCAGTACTTC
D gene: TRBD2; V gene: TRBV7-6; J gene: TRBJ2-7; clone size: -; CDR3 protein: CASSSFVAGATGDEQYF; CDR3 DNA: TGTGCCAGCAGCTCCTTTGTGGCGGGAGCAACCGGCGACGAGCAGTACTTC
D gene: -; V gene: TRBV7-8; J gene: TRBJ1-1; clone size: -; CDR3 protein: CASSFGEGHAFF; CDR3 DNA: TGTGCCAGCAGCTTCGGGGAAGGGCACGCTTTCTTT
D gene: -; V gene: TRBV5-8; J gene: TRBJ1-2; clone size: -; CDR3 protein: CASSRGIGYTF; CDR3 DNA: TGTGCCAGCAGCCGCGGAATAGGCTACACCTTC
D gene: TRBD2; V gene: TRBV9; J gene: TRBJ2-7; clone size: -; CDR3 protein: CASSVEASGSREQYF; CDR3 DNA: TGTGCCAGCAGCGTAGAGGCTAGCGGGAGTCGCGAGCAGTACTTC
D gene: TRBD1; V gene: TRBV18; J gene: TRBJ2-1; clone size: -; CDR3 protein: CASSPQTGDITNEQFF; CDR3 DNA: TGTGCCAGCTCACCACAGACAGGGGACATTACCAATGAGCAGTTCTTC
D gene: -; V gene: TRBV19; J gene: TRBJ2-7; clone size: -; CDR3 protein: CASTNSYEQYF; CDR3 DNA: TGTGCCAGTACAAACTCCTACGAGCAGTACTTC
D gene: TRBD2; V gene: TRBV10-3; J gene: TRBJ2-5; clone size: -; CDR3 protein: CAISESGVRTQYF; CDR3 DNA: TGTGCCATCAGTGAGAGCGGGGTCAGGACCCAGTACTTC
D gene: TRBD1; V gene: TRBV7-9; J gene: TRBJ2-3; clone size: -; CDR3 protein: CASSTGTGRTDTQYF; CDR3 DNA: TGTGCCAGCAGCACCGGGACAGGCCGCACAGATACGCAGTATTTT
D gene: TRBD2; V gene: TRBV27; J gene: TRBJ2-5; clone size: -; CDR3 protein: CASSLGSGGWETQYF; CDR3 DNA: TGTGCCAGCAGTTTAGGGTCGGGAGGGTGGGAGACCCAGTACTTC
D gene: -; V gene: TRBV27; J gene: TRBJ1-2; clone size: -; CDR3 protein: CASSLIQGLNYGYTF; CDR3 DNA: TGTGCCAGCAGTTTAATTCAGGGGCTAAACTATGGCTACACCTTC
D gene: -; V gene: TRBV18; J gene: TRBJ1-4; clone size: -; CDR3 protein: CASSPMRGTNEKLFF; CDR3 DNA: TGTGCCAGCTCACCAATGAGAGGAACTAATGAAAAACTGTTTTTT
D gene: TRBD1; V gene: TRBV28; J gene: TRBJ1-1; clone size: -; CDR3 protein: CASSERTGLMNTEAFF; CDR3 DNA: TGTGCCAGCAGTGAAAGGACAGGACTTATGAACACTGAAGCTTTCTTT
D gene: TRBD2; V gene: TRBV27; J gene: TRBJ2-1; clone size: -; CDR3 protein: CASSTRTSGRDDEQFF; CDR3 DNA: TGTGCCAGCAGTACCAGGACTAGCGGGAGGGACGATGAGCAGTTCTTC
D gene: TRBD2; V gene: TRBV25-1; J gene: TRBJ2-7; clone size: -; CDR3 protein: CASSGGSYEQYF; CDR3 DNA: TGTGCCAGCAGTGGCGGGAGCTACGAGCAGTACTTC
D gene: TRBD2; V gene: TRBV4-2; J gene: TRBJ2-7; clone size: once; CDR3 protein: CASTPGRERLYEQYF; CDR3 DNA: TGTGCCAGCACCCCAGGGCGGGAGAGGTTATACGAGCAGTACTTC
D gene: TRBD2; V gene: TRBV4-1; J gene: TRBJ2-3; clone size: -; CDR3 protein: CASGLAGLSTDTQYF; CDR3 DNA: TGCGCCAGCGGACTAGCGGGATTGAGCACAGATACGCAGTATTTT
D gene: TRBD1; V gene: TRBV2; J gene: TRBJ2-7; clone size: -; CDR3 protein: CASRGTGGFYEQYF; CDR3 DNA: TGTGCCAGCAGAGGGACAGGGGGCTTTTACGAGCAGTACTTC
D gene: -; V gene: TRBV29-1; J gene: TRBJ2-1; clone size: -; CDR3 protein: CSAAGHQSSYNEQFF; CDR3 DNA: TGCAGCGCTGCTGGACACCAGAGCTCCTACAATGAGCAGTTCTTC
D gene: -; V gene: TRBV7-9; J gene: TRBJ2-7; clone size: -; CDR3 protein: CASSFPPVKPEQYF; CDR3 DNA: TGTGCCAGCAGCTTCCCGCCGGTTAAGCCTGAGCAGTACTTC
D gene: TRBD1; V gene: TRBV7-9; J gene: TRBJ1-2; clone size: -; CDR3 protein: CASTLGTGGAIWGYTF; CDR3 DNA: TGTGCCAGCACCTTGGGGACAGGGGGCGCAATTTGGGGCTACACCTTC
D gene: -; V gene: TRBV5-1; J gene: TRBJ2-7; clone size: -; CDR3 protein: CASKWGQSYEQYF; CDR3 DNA: TGCGCCAGCAAGTGGGGGCAGTCCTACGAGCAGTACTTC
D gene: -; V gene: TRBV5-1; J gene: TRBJ2-7; clone size: once; CDR3 protein: CASSLSSGTYEQYF; CDR3 DNA: TGCGCCAGCAGCTTAAGTAGCGGCACATACGAGCAGTACTTC
D gene: TRBD2; V gene: TRBV28; J gene: TRBJ2-3; clone size: -; CDR3 protein: CATIAGTSTDTQYF; CDR3 DNA: TGTGCCACCATAGCGGGGACTAGCACAGATACGCAGTATTTT
D gene: -; V gene: TRBV28; J gene: TRBJ2-7; clone size: few; CDR3 protein: CASSYSNEQYF; CDR3 DNA: TGTGCCAGCAGCTACAGCAACGAGCAGTACTTC
D gene: TRBD2; V gene: TRBV27; J gene: TRBJ2-7; clone size: -; CDR3 protein: CASSFRASGSYEQYF; CDR3 DNA: TGTGCCAGCAGTTTTCGGGCGAGCGGGAGCTACGAGCAGTACTTC
D gene: -; V gene: TRBV28; J gene: TRBJ1-1; clone size: -; CDR3 protein: CASRLKRGNAEAFF; CDR3 DNA: TGTGCCAGCAGGCTGAAAAGGGGGAACGCTGAAGCTTTCTTT
D gene: -; V gene: TRBV5-1; J gene: TRBJ1-2; clone size: few; CDR3 protein: CASSLEGRGPRGYTF; CDR3 DNA: TGCGCCAGCAGCTTGGAGGGCAGGGGTCCGCGGGGCTACACCTTC
D gene: -; V gene: TRBV7-9; J gene: TRBJ2-7; clone size: -; CDR3 protein: CASSLGLDSAYEQYF; CDR3 DNA: TGTGCCAGCAGCTTAGGACTTGACTCAGCCTACGAGCAGTACTTC
D gene: -; V gene: TRBV6-5; J gene: TRBJ1-5; clone size: -; CDR3 protein: CASSYAGGGNQPQHF; CDR3 DNA: TGTGCCAGCAGTTACGCAGGAGGAGGGAATCAGCCCCAGCATTTT
D gene: TRBD1; V gene: TRBV30; J gene: TRBJ1-5; clone size: -; CDR3 protein: CAWSVSGQGSSQPQHF; CDR3 DNA: TGTGCCTGGAGTGTTTCGGGACAGGGATCGAGTCAGCCCCAGCATTTT